Below, one T cell receptor (beta chain) is given with its context. The target of this receptor is not known. The input lacks base qualities; no much larger clone sits a single base away. The sample comes from a study of blood T cell repertoires in COVID-19 (dated by TCRdb to 2020 to 2021). Study-wide context: The collaborator samples originated in the United States, Italy and Spain and spanned the acute and convalescent phases of COVID-19. The prospective study material was composed of cDNA or gDNA derived from T cells, B-cell-depleted T cells, or PBMCs. HLA class I and class II types, where available, came from metadata supplied by the sample provider rather than from assay-based typing. Subjects who had been exposed to COVID-19, were actively infected with it, or had recovered from it provided the deeply sampled blood TCRbeta repertoires that made up the dataset. The samples were drawn from the first 160 participants of the ongoing ImmuneRACE study and from 1,200 or so subjects provided by 6 global collaborators. The repertoires were released in a freely available public database meant as a resource for research on the immune response to SARS-CoV-2. Nearly every sample came with metadata listing a de-identified subject ID, COVID-19 status, age in years and sex.

TCRbeta CDR3 regions were amplified from genomic DNA by means of the immunoSEQ Assay, a bias-controlled multiplex PCR. The authors' pipeline ran thus. Nucleated cell counts per sample were estimated from amplification of reference gene primers within the assay. To quantify the absolute abundance of each unique TCRbeta CDR3 rearrangement, sequence reads were collapsed and filtered. For each sample, productive Simpson clonality was calculated as the square root of Simpson's diversity index over productive rearrangements. Drawn from immuneACCESS, this table holds only the in-frame rearrangements with V and J called that TCRdb kept. Clones are partly lost; checked studies trace under half to an unresolved V gene and leave the rest unexplained. V and J calls and clone size come straight from that table; D and trimming were deduced from the DNA. The sample contains roughly 200,000 clones, about 88% of them found a single time. The top ten clones comprise just over 2.5% of the sample.

Study-level results and caveats: The quantity of clinical and demographic metadata differed by source and by participant and was supplied without curation.

In the prospective study, participants were roughly 18 to 100 years old, resided in 24 geographic areas of the United States, and were enrolled through a virtual design. To assign participants to cohorts, the prospective study relied on clinical history that participants themselves reported in a screening survey and a study questionnaire. Recovered participants in ImmuneRACE Cohort 3 were defined by two consecutive negative NP/OP PCR tests, clearance by a healthcare professional, or resolution of symptoms. In the prospective study, whole blood, serum and a nasopharyngeal or oropharyngeal swab were collected from each participant by mobile phlebotomists. Participants in the prospective study had the option to provide additional blood draws and questionnaires over an approximately 2-month period. Prospective study blood samples were shipped either frozen or at room temperature before DNA extraction.

As encoded in the germline V gene, CDR1 is SNHLY while CDR2 is FYNNEI. The CDR3 runs 15 residues from the cysteine to the phenylalanine. Left in the record is the CDR3 DNA by itself, 45 bases read in frame from the first base. V loses 1 base at its end and J loses 6 bases; junction bases beyond the gene matches: 8. In this chain, TRBV2 is recombined with TRBJ2-7, with 8 bases matching TRBD2. The receptor's source is a woman in her 30s who had recovered from COVID-19. Sequencing was performed on PBMCs or T cells enriched from blood (not recorded which). DNA sequence: TGTGCCAGCAGTGAAGACGGACTAGCTAAACGCGAGCAGTACTTC. Its coded protein is CASSEDGLAKREQYF. Beyond the CDR3, the reference TRBV2 and TRBJ2-7 genes provide the residues; the full variable domain reads: EPEVTQTPSHQVTQMGQEVILRCVPISNHLYFYWYRQILGQKVEFLVSFYNNEISEKSEIFDDQFSVERPDGSNFTLKIRSTKLEDSAMYFCASSEDGLAKREQYFGPGTRLTVT.